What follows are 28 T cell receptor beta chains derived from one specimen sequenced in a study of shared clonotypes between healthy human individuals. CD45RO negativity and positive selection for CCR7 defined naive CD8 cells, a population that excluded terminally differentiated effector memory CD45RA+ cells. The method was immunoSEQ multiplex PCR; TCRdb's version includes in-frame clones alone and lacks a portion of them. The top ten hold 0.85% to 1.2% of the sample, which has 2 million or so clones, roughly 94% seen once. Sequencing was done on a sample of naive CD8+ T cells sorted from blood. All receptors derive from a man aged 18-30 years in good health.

CDR3 nucleotide sequence: TGTGCCAGCTCACCTGGAGTTTCCACGAGTCTGTTTTTT. It codes for CASSPGVSTSLFF. The chain recombines TRBV18 with TRBJ2-2; no clear D. V lost 3 bases and J lost 14, with 16 bases in between. This CDR3 has 13 residues. CDR1 and CDR2 from the germline V gene are KGHSH and LQKENI.

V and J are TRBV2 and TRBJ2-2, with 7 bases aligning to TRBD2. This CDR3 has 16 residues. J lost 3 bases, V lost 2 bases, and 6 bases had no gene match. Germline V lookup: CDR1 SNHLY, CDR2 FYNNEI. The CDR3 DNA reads TGTGCCAGCAGTGAACTTCCTAGCGGCTACACCGGGGAGCTGTTTTTT. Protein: CASSELPSGYTGELFF.

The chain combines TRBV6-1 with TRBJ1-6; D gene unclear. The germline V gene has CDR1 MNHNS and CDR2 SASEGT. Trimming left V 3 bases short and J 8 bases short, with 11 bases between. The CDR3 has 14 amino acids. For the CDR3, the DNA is TGTGCCAGCAGTGACTGGGTGTTCGATTCACCCCTCCACTTT. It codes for CASSDWVFDSPLHF.

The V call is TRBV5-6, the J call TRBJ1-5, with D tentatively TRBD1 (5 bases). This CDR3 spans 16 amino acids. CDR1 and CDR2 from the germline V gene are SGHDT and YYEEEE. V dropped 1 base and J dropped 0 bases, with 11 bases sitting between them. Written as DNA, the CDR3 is TGTGCCAGCAGCTTGTCCGGACACCTTAGCAATCAGCCCCAGCATTTT. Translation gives CASSLSGHLSNQPQHF.

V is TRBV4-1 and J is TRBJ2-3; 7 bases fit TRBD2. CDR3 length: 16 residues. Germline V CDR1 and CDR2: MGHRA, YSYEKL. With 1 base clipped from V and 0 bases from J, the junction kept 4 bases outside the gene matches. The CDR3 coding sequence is TGCGCCAGCAGCCAAGTAGCGGGTTCTAGCACAGATACGCAGTATTTT. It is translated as CASSQVAGSSTDTQYF.

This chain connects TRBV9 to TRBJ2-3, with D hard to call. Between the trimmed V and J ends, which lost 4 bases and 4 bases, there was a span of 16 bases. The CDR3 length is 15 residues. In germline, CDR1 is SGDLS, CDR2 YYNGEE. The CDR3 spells CASSPPGLVADTQYF. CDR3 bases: TGTGCCAGCAGCCCACCTGGGCTAGTCGCAGATACGCAGTATTTT.

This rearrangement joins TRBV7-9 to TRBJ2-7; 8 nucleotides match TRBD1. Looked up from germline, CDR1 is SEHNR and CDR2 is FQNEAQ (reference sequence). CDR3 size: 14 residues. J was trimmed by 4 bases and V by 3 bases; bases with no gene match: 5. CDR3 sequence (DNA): TGTGCCAGCAGCTTTCCGGGACAGGTGTACGAGCAGTACTTC. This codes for CASSFPGQVYEQYF.

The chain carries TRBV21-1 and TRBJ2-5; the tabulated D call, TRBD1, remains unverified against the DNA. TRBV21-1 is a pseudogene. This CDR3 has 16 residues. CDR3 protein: CASSKEVQGFRETQYF. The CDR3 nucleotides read TGTGCCAGCAGCAAAGAGGTACAGGGGTTTCGAGAGACCCAGTACTTC.

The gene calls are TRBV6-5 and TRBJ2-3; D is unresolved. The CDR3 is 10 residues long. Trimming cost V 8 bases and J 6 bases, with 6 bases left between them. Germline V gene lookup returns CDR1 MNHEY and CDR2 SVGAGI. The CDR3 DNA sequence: TGTGCCAGCGGTTCTGATACGCAGTATTTT. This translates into CASGSDTQYF.

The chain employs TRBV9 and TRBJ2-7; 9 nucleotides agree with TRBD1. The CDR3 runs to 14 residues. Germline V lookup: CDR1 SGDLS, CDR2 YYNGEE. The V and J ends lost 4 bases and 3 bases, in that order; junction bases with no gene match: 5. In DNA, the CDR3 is TGTGCCAGCAGCCTCGGGACAGGGCACTACGAGCAGTACTTC. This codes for CASSLGTGHYEQYF.

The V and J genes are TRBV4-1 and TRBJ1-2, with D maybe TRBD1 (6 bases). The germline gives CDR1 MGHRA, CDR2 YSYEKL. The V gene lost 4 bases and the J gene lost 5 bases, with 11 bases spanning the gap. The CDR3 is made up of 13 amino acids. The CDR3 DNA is TGCGCCAGCAGCCCTACAACAGGGTATGGCTACACCTTC. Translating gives CASSPTTGYGYTF.

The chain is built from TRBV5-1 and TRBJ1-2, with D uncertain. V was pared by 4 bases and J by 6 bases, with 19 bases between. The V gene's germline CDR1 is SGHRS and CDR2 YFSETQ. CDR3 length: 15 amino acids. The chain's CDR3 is CASSPNLGGLDGYTF. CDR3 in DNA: TGCGCCAGCAGCCCGAATCTCGGAGGACTGGATGGCTACACCTTC.

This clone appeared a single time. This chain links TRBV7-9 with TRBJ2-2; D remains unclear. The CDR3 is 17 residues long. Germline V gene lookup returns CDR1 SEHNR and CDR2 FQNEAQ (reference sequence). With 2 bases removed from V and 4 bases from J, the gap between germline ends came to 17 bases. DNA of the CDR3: TGTGCCAGCAGCTTATCAATGGTAGCCCGGAGCACCGGGGAGCTGTTTTTT. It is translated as CASSLSMVARSTGELFF.

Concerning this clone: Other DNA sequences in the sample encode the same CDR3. CDR3 in amino acids: CASSSQGTEAFF. Written as DNA, the CDR3 is TGTGCCAGCAGTTCCCAGGGCACTGAAGCTTTCTTT. V gene TRBV6-5 combines with J gene TRBJ1-1; possibly TRBD1 for D (5 bases). The CDR3 totals 12 residues. CDR1 is MNHEY and CDR2 is SVGAGI in the germline V gene. Deletions cut 4 bases from V and 4 bases from J, with 7 bases between.

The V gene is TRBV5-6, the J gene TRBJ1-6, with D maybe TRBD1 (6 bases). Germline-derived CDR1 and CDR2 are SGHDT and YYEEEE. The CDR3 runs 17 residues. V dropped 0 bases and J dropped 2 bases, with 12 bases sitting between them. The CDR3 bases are TGTGCCAGCAGCTTGGGGACAGCATCCACCTATAATTCACCCCTCCACTTT. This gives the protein CASSLGTASTYNSPLHF.

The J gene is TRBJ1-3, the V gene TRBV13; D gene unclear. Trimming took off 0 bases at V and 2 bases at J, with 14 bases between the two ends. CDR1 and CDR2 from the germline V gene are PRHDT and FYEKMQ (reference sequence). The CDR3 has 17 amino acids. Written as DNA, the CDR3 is TGTGCCAGCAGCTTAGGAACTGAAAACCCCACTGGAAACACCATATATTTT. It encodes CASSLGTENPTGNTIYF. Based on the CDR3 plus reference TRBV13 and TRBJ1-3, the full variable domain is AAGVIQSPRHLIKEKRETATLKCYPIPRHDTVYWYQQGPGQDPQFLISFYEKMQSDKGSIPDRFSAQQFSDYHSELNMSSLELGDSALYFCASSLGTENPTGNTIYFGEGSWLTVV.

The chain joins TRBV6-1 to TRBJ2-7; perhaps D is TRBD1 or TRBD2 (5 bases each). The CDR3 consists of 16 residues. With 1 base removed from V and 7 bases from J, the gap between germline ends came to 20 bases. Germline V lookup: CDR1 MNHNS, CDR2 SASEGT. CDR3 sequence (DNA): TGTGCCAGCAGTGAAGATGGGGGAATCGGACTCGGGGAGCAGTACTTC. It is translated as CASSEDGGIGLGEQYF.

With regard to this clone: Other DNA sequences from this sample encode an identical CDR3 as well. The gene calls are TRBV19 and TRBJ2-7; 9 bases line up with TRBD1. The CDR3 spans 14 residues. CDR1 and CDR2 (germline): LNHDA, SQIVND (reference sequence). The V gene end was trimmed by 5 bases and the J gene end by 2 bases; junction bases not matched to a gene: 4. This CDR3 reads CASSSGTGTYEQYF. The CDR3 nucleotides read TGTGCCAGTAGTTCCGGGACAGGGACCTACGAGCAGTACTTC.

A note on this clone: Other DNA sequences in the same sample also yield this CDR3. The CDR3 here is CASSSGGPYEQYF. Here the CDR3 DNA reads TGTGCCAGCAGTTCCGGCGGCCCCTACGAGCAGTACTTC. V usage is TRBV27 and J usage is TRBJ2-7; the D is unclear. CDR1 is MNHEY and CDR2 is SMNVEV in the germline V gene (reference sequence). The CDR3 consists of 13 residues. V dropped 4 bases and J dropped 2 bases, with 9 bases sitting between them.

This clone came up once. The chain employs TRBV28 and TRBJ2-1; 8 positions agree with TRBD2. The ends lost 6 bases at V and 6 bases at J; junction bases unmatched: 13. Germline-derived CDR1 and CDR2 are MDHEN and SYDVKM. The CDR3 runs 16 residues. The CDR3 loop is CASRPIVGTSFNEQFF. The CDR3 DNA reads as TGTGCCAGCAGGCCCATTGTCGGGACTAGTTTCAATGAGCAGTTCTTC.

The CDR3, as DNA: TGTGCCAGCAGCTTCGTTCTGGACAGGTCCGGGCCAGATACGCAGTATTTT. It yields the protein CASSFVLDRSGPDTQYF. This rearrangement joins TRBV7-9 to TRBJ2-3, with 7 bases matching TRBD1. CDR3 length: 17 amino acids. Losses at the gene ends were 3 bases for V and 4 bases for J; bases not matched to a gene: 13. Germline V gene data show CDR1 as SEHNR and CDR2 as FQNEAQ (reference sequence).

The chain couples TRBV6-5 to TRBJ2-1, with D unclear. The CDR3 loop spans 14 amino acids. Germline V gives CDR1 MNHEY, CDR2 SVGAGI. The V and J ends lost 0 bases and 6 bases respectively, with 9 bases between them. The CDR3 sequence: CASSYSSEFNEQFF. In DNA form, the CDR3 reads TGTGCCAGCAGTTACTCGAGTGAGTTCAATGAGCAGTTCTTC.

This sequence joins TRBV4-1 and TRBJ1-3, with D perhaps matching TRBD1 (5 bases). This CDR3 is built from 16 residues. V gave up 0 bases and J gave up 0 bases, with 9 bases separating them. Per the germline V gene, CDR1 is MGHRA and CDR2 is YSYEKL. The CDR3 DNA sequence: TGCGCCAGCAGCCAAGATCTGGGGGGCTCTGGAAACACCATATATTTT. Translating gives CASSQDLGGSGNTIYF.

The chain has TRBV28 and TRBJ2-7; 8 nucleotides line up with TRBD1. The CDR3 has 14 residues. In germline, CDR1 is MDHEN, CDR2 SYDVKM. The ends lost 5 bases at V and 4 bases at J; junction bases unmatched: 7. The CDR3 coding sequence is TGTGCCAGCAGTCAGCCAAGACAGGGGTACGAGCAGTACTTC. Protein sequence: CASSQPRQGYEQYF.

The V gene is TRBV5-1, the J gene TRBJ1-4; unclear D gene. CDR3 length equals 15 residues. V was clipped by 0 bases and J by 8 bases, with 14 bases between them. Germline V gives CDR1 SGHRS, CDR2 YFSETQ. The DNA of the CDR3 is TGCGCCAGCAGCTTGGCCGGGCAGGCCTTGGAAAAACTGTTTTTT. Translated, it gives CASSLAGQALEKLFF.

The CDR3 sequence is CTSSQADPYYEQYF. Written as DNA, the CDR3 is TGCACCAGCAGCCAAGCGGACCCTTACTACGAGCAGTACTTC. The chain links TRBV1 to TRBJ2-7. TRBV1 is shown as a pseudogene. The CDR3 is 14 amino acids.

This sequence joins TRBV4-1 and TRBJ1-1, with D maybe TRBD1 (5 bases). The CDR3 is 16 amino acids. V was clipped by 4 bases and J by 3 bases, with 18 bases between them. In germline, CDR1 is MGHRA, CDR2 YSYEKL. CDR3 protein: CASSLPGTGADTEAFF. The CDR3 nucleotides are TGCGCCAGCAGCCTACCCGGGACGGGCGCGGACACTGAAGCTTTCTTT.

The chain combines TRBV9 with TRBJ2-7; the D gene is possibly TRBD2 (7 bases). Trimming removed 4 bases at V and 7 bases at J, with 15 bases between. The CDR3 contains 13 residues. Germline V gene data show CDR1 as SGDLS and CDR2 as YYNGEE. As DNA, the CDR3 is TGTGCCAGCAGCTTCGGGGGGCTATCTGAGCAGTACTTC. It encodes CASSFGGLSEQYF.